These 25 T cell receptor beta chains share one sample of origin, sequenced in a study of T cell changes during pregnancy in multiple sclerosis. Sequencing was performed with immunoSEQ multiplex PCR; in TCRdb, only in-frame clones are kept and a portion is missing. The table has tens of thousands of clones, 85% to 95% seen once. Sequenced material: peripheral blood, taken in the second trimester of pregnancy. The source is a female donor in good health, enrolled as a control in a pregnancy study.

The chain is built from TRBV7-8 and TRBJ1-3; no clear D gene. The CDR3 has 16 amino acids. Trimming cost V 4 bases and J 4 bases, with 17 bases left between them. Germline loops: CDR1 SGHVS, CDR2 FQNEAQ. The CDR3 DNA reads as TGTGCCAGCAGCTCTCCGAAAGCGGCCCAAGGAAACACCATATATTTT. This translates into CASSSPKAAQGNTIYF.

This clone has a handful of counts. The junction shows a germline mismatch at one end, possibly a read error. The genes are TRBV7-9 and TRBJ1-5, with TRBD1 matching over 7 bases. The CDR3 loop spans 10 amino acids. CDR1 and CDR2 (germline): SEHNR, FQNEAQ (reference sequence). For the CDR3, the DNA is TGCGGACAGGACGATCAGCCCCAGCATTTT. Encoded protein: CGQDDQPQHF. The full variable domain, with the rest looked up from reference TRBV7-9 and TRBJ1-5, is DTGVSQNPRHKITKRGQNVTFRCDPISEHNRLYWYRQTLGQGPEFLTYFQNEAQLEKSRLLSDRFSAERPKGSFSTLEIQRTEQGDSAMYLCGQDDQPQHFGDGTRLSIL.

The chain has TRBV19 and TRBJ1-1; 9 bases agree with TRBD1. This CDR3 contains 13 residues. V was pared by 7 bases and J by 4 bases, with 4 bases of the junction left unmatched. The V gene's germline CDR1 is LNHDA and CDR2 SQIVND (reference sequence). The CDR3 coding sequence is TGTGCCAGTAAGGGACAGGGAGGCACTGAAGCTTTCTTT. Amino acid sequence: CASKGQGGTEAFF.

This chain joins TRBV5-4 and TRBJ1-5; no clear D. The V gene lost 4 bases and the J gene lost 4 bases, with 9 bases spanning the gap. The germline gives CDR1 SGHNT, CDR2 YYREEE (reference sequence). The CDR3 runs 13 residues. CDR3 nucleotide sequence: TGTGCCAGCAGCCCTGAGAGGAATCAGCCCCAGCATTTT. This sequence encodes CASSPERNQPQHF.

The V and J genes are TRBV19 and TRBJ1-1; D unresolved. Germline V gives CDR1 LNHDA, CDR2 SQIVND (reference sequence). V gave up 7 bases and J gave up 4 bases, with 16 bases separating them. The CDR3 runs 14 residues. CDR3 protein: CASIAESLATEAFF. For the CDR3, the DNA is TGTGCCAGTATAGCAGAATCCTTGGCCACTGAAGCTTTCTTT.

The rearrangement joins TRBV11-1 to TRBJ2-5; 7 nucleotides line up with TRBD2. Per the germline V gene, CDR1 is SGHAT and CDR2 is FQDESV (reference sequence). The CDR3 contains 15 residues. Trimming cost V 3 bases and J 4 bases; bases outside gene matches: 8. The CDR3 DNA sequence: TGTGCCAGCAGCTTCTCGACGGGGGGTGGAGAGACCCAGTACTTC. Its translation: CASSFSTGGGETQYF.

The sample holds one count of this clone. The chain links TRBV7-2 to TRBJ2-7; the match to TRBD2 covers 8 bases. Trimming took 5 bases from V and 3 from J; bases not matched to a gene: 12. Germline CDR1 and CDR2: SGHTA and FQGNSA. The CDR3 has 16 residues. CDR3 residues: CASSPRVVAGLYEQYF. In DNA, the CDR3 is TGTGCCAGCAGCCCCCGGGTTGTAGCGGGGCTCTACGAGCAGTACTTC.

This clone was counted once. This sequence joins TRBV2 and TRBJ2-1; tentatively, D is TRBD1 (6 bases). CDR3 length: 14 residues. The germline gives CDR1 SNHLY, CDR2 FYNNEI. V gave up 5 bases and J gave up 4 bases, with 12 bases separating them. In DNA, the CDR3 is TGTGCCAGCAGTCAGAGCGGACAGTACAATGAGCAGTTCTTC. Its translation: CASSQSGQYNEQFF.

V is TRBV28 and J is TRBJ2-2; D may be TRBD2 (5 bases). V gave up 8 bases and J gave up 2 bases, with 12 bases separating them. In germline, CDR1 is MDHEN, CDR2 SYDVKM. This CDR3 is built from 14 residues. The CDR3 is CASRPGLNTGELFF. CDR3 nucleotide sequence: TGTGCCAGCCGACCAGGACTCAACACCGGGGAGCTGTTTTTT.

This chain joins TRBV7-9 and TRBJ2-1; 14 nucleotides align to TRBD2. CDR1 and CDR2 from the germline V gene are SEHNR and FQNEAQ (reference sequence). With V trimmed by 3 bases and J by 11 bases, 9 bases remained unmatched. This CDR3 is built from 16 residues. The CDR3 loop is CASSLGTGTSGGQQFF. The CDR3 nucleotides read TGTGCCAGCAGCTTGGGAACCGGGACTAGCGGGGGACAGCAGTTCTTC.

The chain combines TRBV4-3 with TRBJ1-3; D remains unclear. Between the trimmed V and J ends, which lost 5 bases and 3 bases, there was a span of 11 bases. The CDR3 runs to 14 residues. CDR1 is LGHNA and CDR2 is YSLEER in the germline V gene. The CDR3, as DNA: TGCGCCAGCAGCTACGGAGCGGGTGGAAACACCATATATTTT. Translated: CASSYGAGGNTIYF.

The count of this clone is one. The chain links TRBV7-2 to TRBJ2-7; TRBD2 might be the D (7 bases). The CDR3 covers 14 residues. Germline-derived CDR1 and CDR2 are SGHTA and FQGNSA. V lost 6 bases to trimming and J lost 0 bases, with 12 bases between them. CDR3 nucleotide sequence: TGTGCCAGCAGGCTGGGGGGGGCCTCCTACGAGCAGTACTTC. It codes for CASRLGGASYEQYF.

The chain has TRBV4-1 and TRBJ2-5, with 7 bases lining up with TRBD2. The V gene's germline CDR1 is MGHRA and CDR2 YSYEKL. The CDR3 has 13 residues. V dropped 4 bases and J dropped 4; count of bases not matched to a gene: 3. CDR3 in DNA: TGCGCCAGCAGCCCCCCGGGGGGAGAGACCCAGTACTTC. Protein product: CASSPPGGETQYF.

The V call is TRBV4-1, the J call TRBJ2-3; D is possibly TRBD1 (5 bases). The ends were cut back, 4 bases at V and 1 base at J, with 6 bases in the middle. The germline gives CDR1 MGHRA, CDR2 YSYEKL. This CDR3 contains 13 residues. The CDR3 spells CASSPGRTDTQYF. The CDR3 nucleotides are TGCGCCAGCAGCCCAGGGCGCACAGATACGCAGTATTTT.

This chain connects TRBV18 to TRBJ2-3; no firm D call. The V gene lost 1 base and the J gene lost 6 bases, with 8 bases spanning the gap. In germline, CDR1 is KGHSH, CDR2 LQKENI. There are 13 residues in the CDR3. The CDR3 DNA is TGTGCCAGCTCACCACGACCCGGGGATACGCAGTATTTT. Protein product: CASSPRPGDTQYF.

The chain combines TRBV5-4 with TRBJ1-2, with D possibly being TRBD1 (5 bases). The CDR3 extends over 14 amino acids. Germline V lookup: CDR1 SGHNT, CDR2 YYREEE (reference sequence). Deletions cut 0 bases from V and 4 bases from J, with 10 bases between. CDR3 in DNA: TGTGCCAGCAGCTTGGACGGGGACTCCTATGGCTACACCTTC. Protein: CASSLDGDSYGYTF.

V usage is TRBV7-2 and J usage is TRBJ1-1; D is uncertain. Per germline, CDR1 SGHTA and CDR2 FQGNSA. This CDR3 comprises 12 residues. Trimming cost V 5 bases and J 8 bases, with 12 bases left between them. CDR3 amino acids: CASSPAGQEAFF. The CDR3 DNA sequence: TGTGCCAGCAGCCCGGCGGGCCAAGAAGCTTTCTTT.

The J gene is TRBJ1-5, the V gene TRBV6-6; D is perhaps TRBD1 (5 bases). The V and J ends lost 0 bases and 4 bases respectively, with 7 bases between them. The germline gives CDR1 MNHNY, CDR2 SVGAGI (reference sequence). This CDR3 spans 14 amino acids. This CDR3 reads CASSYSGQNQPQHF. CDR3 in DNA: TGTGCCAGCAGTTACTCGGGGCAGAATCAGCCCCAGCATTTT.

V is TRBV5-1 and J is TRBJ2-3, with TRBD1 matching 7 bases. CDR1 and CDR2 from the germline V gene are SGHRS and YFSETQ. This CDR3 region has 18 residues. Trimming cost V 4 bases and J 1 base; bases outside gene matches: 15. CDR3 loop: CASSRYAGTDEGTDTQYF. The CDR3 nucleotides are TGCGCCAGCAGCCGTTACGCCGGGACAGATGAAGGCACAGATACGCAGTATTTT. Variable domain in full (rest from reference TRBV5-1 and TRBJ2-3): KAGVTQTPRYLIKTRGQQVTLSCSPISGHRSVSWYQQTPGQGLQFLFEYFSETQRNKGNFPGRFSGRQFSNSRSEMNVSTLELGDSALYLCASSRYAGTDEGTDTQYFGPGTRLTVL.

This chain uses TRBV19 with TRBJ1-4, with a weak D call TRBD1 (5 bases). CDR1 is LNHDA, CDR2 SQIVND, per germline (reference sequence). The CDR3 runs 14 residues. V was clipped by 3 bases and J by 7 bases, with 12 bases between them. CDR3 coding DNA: TGTGCCAGTAGTATTGGGGCAGCTGGTGAAAAACTGTTTTTT. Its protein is CASSIGAAGEKLFF.

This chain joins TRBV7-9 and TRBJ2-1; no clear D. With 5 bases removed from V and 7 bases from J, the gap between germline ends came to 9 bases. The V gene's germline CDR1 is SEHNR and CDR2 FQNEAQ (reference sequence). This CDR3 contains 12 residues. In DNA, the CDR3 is TGTGCCAGCAGCCTATCCCGAAATGAGCAGTTCTTC. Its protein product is CASSLSRNEQFF.

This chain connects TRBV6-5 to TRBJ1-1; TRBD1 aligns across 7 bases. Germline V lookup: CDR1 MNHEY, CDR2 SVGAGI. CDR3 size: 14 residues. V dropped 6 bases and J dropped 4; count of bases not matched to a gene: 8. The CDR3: CASSSDRAGTEAFF. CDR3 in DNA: TGTGCCAGCAGCTCTGACAGGGCGGGCACTGAAGCTTTCTTT.

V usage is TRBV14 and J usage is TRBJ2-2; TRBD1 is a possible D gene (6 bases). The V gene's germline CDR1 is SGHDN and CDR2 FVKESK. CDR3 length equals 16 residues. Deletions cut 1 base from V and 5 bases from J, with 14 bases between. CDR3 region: CASSQVSRGWTGELFF. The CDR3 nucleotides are TGTGCCAGCAGCCAAGTCTCCAGGGGTTGGACCGGGGAGCTGTTTTTT.

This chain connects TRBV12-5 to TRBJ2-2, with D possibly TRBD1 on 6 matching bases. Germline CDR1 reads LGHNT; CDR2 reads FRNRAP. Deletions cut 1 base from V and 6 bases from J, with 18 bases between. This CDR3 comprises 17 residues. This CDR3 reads CASGLGKTGINPGELFF. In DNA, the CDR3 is TGTGCTAGTGGTTTGGGGAAGACAGGAATTAATCCCGGGGAGCTGTTTTTT. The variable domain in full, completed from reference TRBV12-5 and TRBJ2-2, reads DARVTQTPRHKVTEMGQEVTMRCQPILGHNTVFWYRQTMMQGLELLAYFRNRAPLDDSGMPKDRFSAEMPDATLATLKIQPSEPRDSAVYFCASGLGKTGINPGELFFGEGSRLTVL.

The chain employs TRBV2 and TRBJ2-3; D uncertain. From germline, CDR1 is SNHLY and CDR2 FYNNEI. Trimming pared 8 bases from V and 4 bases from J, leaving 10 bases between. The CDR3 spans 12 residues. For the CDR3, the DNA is TGTGCCAGCGGGTCGGCGGCAGATACGCAGTATTTT. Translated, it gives CASGSAADTQYF.